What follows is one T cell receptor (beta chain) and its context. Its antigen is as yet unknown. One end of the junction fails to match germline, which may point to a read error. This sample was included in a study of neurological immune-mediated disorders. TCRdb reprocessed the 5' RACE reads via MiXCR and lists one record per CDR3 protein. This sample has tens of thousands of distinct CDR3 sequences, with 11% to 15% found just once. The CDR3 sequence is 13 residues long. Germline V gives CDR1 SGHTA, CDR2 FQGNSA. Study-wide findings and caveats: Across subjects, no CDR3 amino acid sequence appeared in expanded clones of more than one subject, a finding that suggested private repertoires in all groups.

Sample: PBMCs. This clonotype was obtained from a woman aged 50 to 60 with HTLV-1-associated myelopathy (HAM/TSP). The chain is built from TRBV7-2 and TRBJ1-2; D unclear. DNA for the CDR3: TGTGCCAGCAGCGACATGGCTAACGATGGCTACACCTTC. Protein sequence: CASSDMANDGYTF.